This TCR beta chain stems from a study of CD8+ T cells in alopecia areata. About the research overall: The study gave treated patients oral tofacitinib at 5 to 10 mg twice daily. Broader study findings: Clonality was higher in lesional than normal scalp, especially in alopecia totalis/universalis. Significant decreases in scalp clonality and expanded CD8+ clones followed tofacitinib treatment.

CDR3 length equals 12 residues. Germline V gene sequence: CDR1 SNHLY, CDR2 FYNNEI. V was cut by 3 bases and J by 9 bases, with 11 bases left in between. Sequencing templates came from extracted RNA that was reverse transcribed into cDNA. Here immunoSEQ multiplex PCR was the method, and the copy in TCRdb shows in-frame clones only, minus some. The sample has some 190,000 clones, more than 50% seen once. Note on this clone: The antigen is undetermined.

Stated treatment: oral pan-JAK inhibitor, 5-10 mg twice daily. The authors sorted CD4+ and CD8+ T cells from PBMCs. The genes are TRBV2 and TRBJ2-5, with D possibly TRBD2 on 6 matching bases. The source material was CD4+ T cells sorted from blood, sampled at week 24, from a patient treated with tofacitinib. The source is a human donor with alopecia areata. The CDR3 region is CASSDGGWAQYF. For the CDR3, the DNA is TGTGCCAGCAGTGACGGGGGATGGGCCCAGTACTTC.